This T cell receptor beta chain came from a study of T cell responses to AZD1222 COVID-19 vaccine. Produced via immunoSEQ multiplex PCR; TCRdb's table is partial and in-frame only. The repertoire holds roughly 100,000 clones, with 86% as singletons. Trimming left V 5 bases short and J 2 bases short, with 10 bases between. Germline values: CDR1 GTSNPN, CDR2 SVGIG (reference sequence). The CDR3 totals 13 residues. A single count supports this clone. J is TRBJ1-3 and V is TRBV30, with D possibly being TRBD1 (5 bases). The receptor comes from an adult in good health. The sequenced sample was peripheral blood, obtained on day 0 of AZD1222 vaccination. CDR3 in DNA: TGTGCCTGGTTCCAGGGTACTGGAAACACCATATATTTT. Its protein product is CAWFQGTGNTIYF.